Each of the 25 T cell receptor beta chains below was sequenced from the same sample in a study of technical replicates of blood from a few donors. The table came from immunoSEQ multiplex PCR; TCRdb's copy has only in-frame clones and leaves some out. The table records 70,000 to 90,000 clones, around nine tenths of them present only once. The sequencing sample was made of T cells isolated from PBMCs. Receptor source: a human donor in good health.

This chain uses TRBV6-4 with TRBJ1-1, with 8 nucleotides matching TRBD1. The length of the CDR3 is 13 residues. Germline V lookup: CDR1 MRHNA, CDR2 SNTAGT. Trimming removed 6 bases from V and 3 bases from J; junction bases left unmatched: 3. The CDR3 sequence: CASSQDRDTEAFF. The CDR3, as DNA: TGTGCCAGCAGCCAGGACAGGGACACTGAAGCTTTCTTT.

The gene calls are TRBV11-2 and TRBJ1-1; 8 bases align to TRBD1. The CDR3 contains 14 residues. Germline V CDR1 and CDR2: SGHAT, FQNNGV. Trimming at V came to 3 bases and at J to 1 base, leaving 1 base not matched to a gene. The CDR3 DNA sequence: TGTGCCAGCAGCTTTGGACAGGGGAACACTGAAGCTTTCTTT. It encodes CASSFGQGNTEAFF.

This clone was seen only once. The V and J genes are TRBV12-5 and TRBJ2-7, with D perhaps TRBD2 (5 bases). The CDR3 has 15 residues. V was shortened by 0 bases and J by 3 bases, with 12 bases between the two germline ends. Germline assignment: CDR1 LGHNT and CDR2 FRNRAP. The CDR3 DNA is TGTGCTAGTGGTTTGGTACCAGCGGTAATCTACGAGCAGTACTTC. Translated: CASGLVPAVIYEQYF.

This chain joins TRBV4-1 and TRBJ2-5, with TRBD2 matching over 7 bases. V was clipped by 3 bases and J by 1 base; unmatched bases: 5. There are 15 residues in the CDR3. Per the germline V gene, CDR1 is MGHRA and CDR2 is YSYEKL. CDR3 residues: CASSQFRGVQETQYF. The DNA of the CDR3 is TGCGCCAGCAGCCAGTTCCGGGGGGTCCAAGAGACCCAGTACTTC.

A single count supports this clone. The rearrangement joins TRBV4-1 to TRBJ1-1, with D unresolved. Germline-derived CDR1 and CDR2 are MGHRA and YSYEKL. The V and J ends lost 0 bases and 5 bases respectively, with 13 bases between them. The length of the CDR3 is 15 residues. CDR3 loop: CASSQDPASETEAFF. CDR3 nucleotide sequence: TGCGCCAGCAGCCAAGATCCGGCCAGCGAAACTGAAGCTTTCTTT.

The rearrangement links TRBV19 to TRBJ1-5; no firm D call. V gave up 7 bases and J gave up 0 bases, with 10 bases separating them. The CDR3 sequence is 14 residues long. Germline CDR1 and CDR2: LNHDA and SQIVND (reference sequence). CDR3 sequence: CASKNGLSNQPQHF. The CDR3 region has the DNA TGTGCCAGTAAGAATGGACTTAGCAATCAGCCCCAGCATTTT. The full variable domain, its missing parts supplied by reference TRBV19 and TRBJ1-5, is DGGITQSPKYLFRKEGQNVTLSCEQNLNHDAMYWYRQDPGQGLRLIYYSQIVNDFQKGDIAEGYSVSREKKESFPLTVTSAQKNPTAFYLCASKNGLSNQPQHFGDGTRLSIL.

The CDR3: CASQGLAGIYNEQFF. Written as DNA, the CDR3 is TGTGCCAGCCAGGGACTAGCGGGCATATACAATGAGCAGTTCTTC. The chain carries TRBV6-1 and TRBJ2-1; 12 bases are a match to TRBD2. Germline-derived CDR1 and CDR2 are MNHNS and SASEGT. CDR3 length: 15 residues. V lost 8 bases to trimming and J lost 4 bases; unmatched junction nucleotides: 6.

The gene calls are TRBV5-1 and TRBJ1-5; D is perhaps TRBD1 (6 bases). The CDR3 runs to 15 residues. V was trimmed by 0 bases and J by 0 bases, leaving 7 bases between them. The V gene's germline CDR1 is SGHRS and CDR2 YFSETQ. In nucleotides, the CDR3 is TGCGCCAGCAGCTTGGCAGGGGCTAGCAATCAGCCCCAGCATTTT. Its translation: CASSLAGASNQPQHF. The variable domain in full, completed from reference TRBV5-1 and TRBJ1-5, reads KAGVTQTPRYLIKTRGQQVTLSCSPISGHRSVSWYQQTPGQGLQFLFEYFSETQRNKGNFPGRFSGRQFSNSRSEMNVSTLELGDSALYLCASSLAGASNQPQHFGDGTRLSIL.

The chain employs TRBV18 and TRBJ2-7; 13 bases agree with TRBD2. With V trimmed by 3 bases and J by 6 bases, 11 bases remained unmatched. Germline assignment: CDR1 KGHSH and CDR2 LQKENI. The CDR3 loop spans 17 amino acids. The CDR3 region is CASSPRTSGRGLGEQYF. The CDR3 DNA reads as TGTGCCAGCTCACCCCGGACTAGCGGGAGAGGGTTGGGCGAGCAGTACTTC. The full variable domain, completed using reference TRBV18 and TRBJ2-7, is NAGVMQNPRHLVRRRGQEARLRCSPMKGHSHVYWYRQLPEEGLKFMVYLQKENIIDESGMPKERFSAEFPKEGPSILRIQQVVRGDSAAYFCASSPRTSGRGLGEQYFGPGTRLTVT.

The rearrangement uses TRBV30 and TRBJ1-1; maybe TRBD1 (6 bases). The CDR3 sequence is 14 residues long. CDR1 and CDR2 (germline): GTSNPN, SVGIG (reference sequence). V was clipped by 0 bases and J by 6 bases, with 14 bases between them. The CDR3 sequence: CAWSVGGTGPEAFF. CDR3 nucleotide sequence: TGTGCCTGGAGTGTAGGGGGAACAGGGCCTGAAGCTTTCTTT.

This clone was seen a handful of times. The chain combines TRBV5-8 with TRBJ1-1, with TRBD1 matching over 10 bases. CDR3 length: 14 residues. V was clipped by 5 bases and J by 5 bases; unmatched bases: 6. Germline V gene data show CDR1 as SGHTS and CDR2 as YDEGEE. DNA for the CDR3: TGTGCCAGCAGGGGACAGGGGAGGGGAACTGAAGCTTTCTTT. Its protein product is CASRGQGRGTEAFF.

The CDR3 region has the DNA TGTGCCAGCAGGGAACCGGGACAGGGGAACACCGGGGAGCTGTTTTTT. It encodes CASREPGQGNTGELFF. The V call is TRBV11-2, the J call TRBJ2-2, with TRBD1 identical over 9 bases. Germline values: CDR1 SGHAT, CDR2 FQNNGV. There are 16 residues in the CDR3. V gave up 6 bases and J gave up 1 base; unmatched junction bases: 6.

V gene TRBV27 combines with J gene TRBJ1-4; perhaps TRBD1 as D (6 bases). Per the germline V gene, CDR1 is MNHEY and CDR2 is SMNVEV (reference sequence). Trimming removed 3 bases at V and 7 bases at J, with 12 bases between. The CDR3 runs 14 residues. The CDR3 DNA reads as TGTGCCAGCAGTTTCAGGGGTAAGGGTGAAAAACTGTTTTTT. This gives the protein CASSFRGKGEKLFF.

This clone was observed a single time. The chain joins TRBV30 to TRBJ1-1; 7 nucleotides align to TRBD1. Germline lookup yields CDR1 GTSNPN and CDR2 SVGIG (reference sequence). The V segment lost 8 bases and the J segment 6 bases; nucleotides outside the gene matches: 24. The CDR3 sequence is 17 residues long. CDR3 DNA sequence: TGTGCCCTGGTAAAAGGGGACAGTAGTCTTTTGGTGGCTGAAGCTTTCTTT. It is translated as CALVKGDSSLLVAEAFF.

The V gene is TRBV9, the J gene TRBJ2-5; weak D call: TRBD2 (5 bases). V was cut by 3 bases and J by 7 bases, with 7 bases left in between. The germline gives CDR1 SGDLS, CDR2 YYNGEE. CDR3 size: 11 residues. CDR3 region: CASSGEGTQYF. In DNA, the CDR3 is TGTGCCAGCAGCGGAGAGGGGACCCAGTACTTC.

CDR3 sequence (DNA): TGTGCCAGCAGTTACGGGAAATATAGCGGGAGCAGCGAGCAGTACTTC. Amino acids: CASSYGKYSGSSEQYF. The chain uses TRBV6-6 and TRBJ2-7; the match to TRBD2 covers 9 bases. With 2 bases clipped from V and 6 bases from J, the junction kept 11 bases outside the gene matches. The V gene's germline CDR1 is MNHNY and CDR2 SVGAGI (reference sequence). This CDR3 is built from 16 residues.

This clone has only one observation. The chain carries TRBV5-1 and TRBJ2-7; no clear D gene. The CDR3 has 15 amino acids. CDR1 and CDR2 (germline): SGHRS, YFSETQ. V was clipped by 1 base and J by 0 bases, with 11 bases between them. Written as DNA, the CDR3 is TGCGCCAGCAGCTTGAACAGCCAGAGCTCCTACGAGCAGTACTTC. It yields the protein CASSLNSQSSYEQYF.

The V call is TRBV5-4, the J call TRBJ2-6, with D tentatively TRBD1 (6 bases). This CDR3 is built from 20 residues. V was shortened by 1 base and J by 0 bases, with 20 bases between the two germline ends. Germline V gives CDR1 SGHNT, CDR2 YYREEE (reference sequence). CDR3 region: CASSLRRYATGSSGANVLTF. CDR3 DNA: TGTGCCAGCAGCTTGCGCCGGTACGCGACAGGAAGCTCTGGGGCCAACGTCCTGACTTTC.

The genes are TRBV2 and TRBJ1-2; D possibly corresponds to TRBD1 (5 bases). Trimming stripped 7 bases from V and 6 bases from J, with 12 bases between. Looked up from germline, CDR1 is SNHLY and CDR2 is FYNNEI. This CDR3 spans 12 amino acids. The CDR3 region is CASMQGLDGYTF. CDR3 DNA sequence: TGTGCCAGCATGCAGGGTTTGGATGGCTACACCTTC.

This chain connects TRBV2 to TRBJ1-2; a possible D gene is TRBD1 (5 bases). CDR1 and CDR2 from the germline V gene are SNHLY and FYNNEI. Trimming removed 6 bases at V and 0 bases at J, with 14 bases between. The CDR3 is 15 residues long. CDR3 DNA: TGTGCCAGCAGGTTAGACAGCCGGACTAACTATGGCTACACCTTC. Residues: CASRLDSRTNYGYTF. Filled out from reference TRBV2 and TRBJ1-2, the complete variable domain reads EPEVTQTPSHQVTQMGQEVILRCVPISNHLYFYWYRQILGQKVEFLVSFYNNEISEKSEIFDDQFSVERPDGSNFTLKIRSTKLEDSAMYFCASRLDSRTNYGYTFGSGTRLTVV.

The chain has TRBV7-8 and TRBJ2-2, with a possible D match to TRBD1 (6 bases). Trimming pared 5 bases from V and 7 bases from J, leaving 11 bases between. The CDR3 has 13 amino acids. The germline V gene has CDR1 SGHVS and CDR2 FQNEAQ. The CDR3 sequence is CASSLGQHGELFF. Written as DNA, the CDR3 is TGTGCCAGCAGCCTAGGACAGCACGGGGAGCTGTTTTTT. Using reference TRBV7-8 and TRBJ2-2 for the parts outside the CDR3, the full variable domain is GAGVSQSPRYKVAKRGQDVALRCDPISGHVSLFWYQQALGQGPEFLTYFQNEAQLDKSGLPSDRFFAERPEGSVSTLKIQRTQQEDSAVYLCASSLGQHGELFFGEGSRLTVL.

The V and J genes are TRBV5-1 and TRBJ2-5, with TRBD2 as a possible D gene (6 bases). Trimming shortened V by 4 bases and J by 3 bases, and 10 bases separated the two germline ends. Per the germline V gene, CDR1 is SGHRS and CDR2 is YFSETQ. The CDR3 is 13 amino acids. CDR3 residues: CASSQGLEETQYF. DNA of the CDR3: TGCGCCAGCAGCCAGGGACTTGAAGAGACCCAGTACTTC.

The chain employs TRBV28 and TRBJ2-7; 8 bases map to TRBD1. The J segment lost 6 bases and the V segment lost 6 bases, leaving 13 bases of the junction unmatched. Germline V CDR1 and CDR2: MDHEN, SYDVKM. The length of the CDR3 is 15 residues. CDR3 sequence reads: CASSTAGTGDVEQYF. In nucleotides, the CDR3 is TGTGCCAGCAGCACCGCCGGGACAGGTGACGTCGAGCAGTACTTC.

The chain employs TRBV13 and TRBJ2-2, with D possibly matching TRBD2 (5 bases). Germline V gives CDR1 PRHDT, CDR2 FYEKMQ (reference sequence). V lost 0 bases to trimming and J lost 5 bases, with 7 bases between them. The CDR3 has 14 residues. The CDR3 loop is CASSLGPGTGELFF. The CDR3 bases are TGTGCCAGCAGCTTAGGCCCGGGGACCGGGGAGCTGTTTTTT.

As DNA, the CDR3 is TGTGCCAGCATCGGACAGGGGGGGAACACCGGGGAGCTGTTTTTT. It translates to CASIGQGGNTGELFF. The rearrangement joins TRBV2 to TRBJ2-2; 10 bases are shared with TRBD1. With 7 bases clipped from V and 1 base from J, the junction kept 3 bases outside the gene matches. CDR1 and CDR2 from the germline V gene are SNHLY and FYNNEI. This CDR3 comprises 15 residues.